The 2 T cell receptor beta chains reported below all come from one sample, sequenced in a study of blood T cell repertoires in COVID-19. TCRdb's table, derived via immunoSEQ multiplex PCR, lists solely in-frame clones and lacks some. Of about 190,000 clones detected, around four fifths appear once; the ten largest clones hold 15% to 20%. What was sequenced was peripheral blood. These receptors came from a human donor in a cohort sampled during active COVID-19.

The CDR3 DNA reads TGTGCCAGTCAACCCCTCGGGCGGGAACTTTCCGGGGAGCTGTTTTTT. Translation: CASQPLGRELSGELFF. This chain connects TRBV19 to TRBJ2-2, with D perhaps TRBD2 (6 bases). The CDR3 totals 16 residues. V was clipped by 8 bases and J by 6 bases, with 22 bases between them. Germline assignment: CDR1 LNHDA and CDR2 SQIVND (reference sequence).

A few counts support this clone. The DNA for the CDR3 is TGTGCCAGTAGTATTTCTTCAGGAGCGGTTGCTCAGCCCCAGCATTTT. It specifies CASSISSGAVAQPQHF. The chain combines TRBV19 with TRBJ1-5, with unresolved D. V lost 3 bases and J 6 bases, leaving 18 bases between the germline ends. The CDR3 has 16 amino acids. Germline V gives CDR1 LNHDA, CDR2 SQIVND (reference sequence).